A selection of T cell receptor beta chains follows, all from one sample in a study of blood T cell repertoires in COVID-19. This table comes from immunoSEQ multiplex PCR, and its TCRdb copy is limited to in-frame clones, with some not included. In the table there are around 200,000 clones, 85% to 90% of which are singletons. The sample comprised peripheral blood. Receptor source: a man between 45 and 60 years old with acute or convalescent COVID-19. CDR3s include the opening cysteine and the closing phenylalanine or tryptophan. Fields, in order: V gene, D gene, CDR3 length, J gene, clone size, CDR3 protein, CDR3 DNA. D genes are given only for firm matches. A clone size is listed for some rows: how often the clone was seen (once, few, many), or a class if it is expanded.

>TRBV2|-|13|TRBJ1-1|-
CASSEQGNTEAFF
TGTGCCAGCAGTGAACAGGGAAACACTGAAGCTTTCTTT
>TRBV29-1|TRBD1|10|TRBJ1-1|once
CSAADRDAFF
TGCAGCGCCGCCGACAGGGACGCTTTCTTT
>TRBV4-1|-|13|TRBJ2-5|-
CASAPWGGETQYF
TGCGCCAGCGCCCCGTGGGGGGGCGAGACCCAGTACTTC
>TRBV4-1|-|15|TRBJ1-2|few
CASSQLQDTYYGYTF
TGCGCCAGCAGCCAACTACAGGACACGTACTATGGCTACACCTTC
>TRBV6-5|-|14|TRBJ2-7|-
CASTRGGSSYEQYF
TGTGCCAGCACTAGAGGGGGAAGCTCCTACGAGCAGTACTTC
>TRBV4-1|TRBD1|16|TRBJ1-3|-
CASSLPGTESGNTIYF
TGCGCCAGCAGCCTACCCGGGACAGAATCTGGAAACACCATATATTTT
>TRBV12-3/TRBV12-4|TRBD1|12|TRBJ1-1|-
CASREQGPEAFF
TGTGCCAGCAGAGAACAGGGGCCTGAAGCTTTCTTT
>TRBV5-5|-|14|TRBJ2-5|-
CASSLPLGRETQYF
TGTGCCAGCAGCTTGCCATTGGGCCGGGAGACCCAGTACTTC
>TRBV6-5|TRBD1|15|TRBJ1-2|few
CASRTAGQGRASYTF
TGTGCCAGCAGGACCGCCGGACAGGGCCGGGCGAGCTACACCTTC
>TRBV10-1|-|12|TRBJ2-5|-
CASSGSGETQYF
TGCGCCAGCAGCGGGTCGGGGGAGACCCAGTACTTC
>TRBV5-1|TRBD1|17|TRBJ1-6|-
CASSLAGGASANSPLHF
TGCGCCAGCAGCTTGGCAGGGGGCGCGAGTGCTAATTCACCCCTCCACTTT
>TRBV12-3/TRBV12-4|TRBD1|13|TRBJ1-2|-
CASRMTGPRGYTF
TGTGCCAGCAGGATGACAGGGCCTAGAGGCTACACCTTC
>TRBV4-2|-|15|TRBJ2-3|-
CASSQGDRLADTQYF
TGTGCCAGCAGCCAAGGCGACAGGTTGGCAGATACGCAGTATTTT
>TRBV5-4|TRBD1|16|TRBJ1-3|-
CASSIGTGAVGNTIYF
TGTGCCAGCAGCATAGGGACAGGGGCTGTTGGAAACACCATATATTTT
>TRBV5-1|-|15|TRBJ1-5|few
CASSPQGNPNQPQHF
TGCGCCAGCAGCCCCCAGGGGAACCCCAATCAGCCCCAGCATTTT
>TRBV30|TRBD1|13|TRBJ1-4|-
CARQGHGNEKLFF
TGTGCCCGACAGGGGCACGGTAATGAAAAACTGTTTTTT
>TRBV7-3|TRBD2|15|TRBJ2-7|-
CASSLNGGGAYEQYF
TGTGCCAGCAGTCTAAACGGCGGGGGTGCCTACGAGCAGTACTTC
>TRBV27|-|15|TRBJ2-2|-
CASRARQSNTGELFF
TGTGCCAGCAGAGCCCGACAGTCGAACACCGGGGAGCTGTTTTTT
>TRBV5-6|TRBD1|16|TRBJ1-2|-
CASSPAEDRGLGGYTF
TGTGCCAGCAGCCCCGCAGAGGACAGGGGTTTAGGTGGCTACACCTTC
>TRBV30|TRBD1|14|TRBJ1-5|-
CAWSVLQGDQPQHF
TGTGCCTGGAGTGTACTACAGGGGGATCAGCCCCAGCATTTT
>TRBV29-1|TRBD1|13|TRBJ2-1|-
CSARGTGGNEQFF
TGCAGCGCCCGAGGGACAGGGGGCAATGAGCAGTTCTTC
>TRBV7-2|-|14|TRBJ1-5|-
CASSLEGSVQPQHF
TGTGCCAGCAGCTTGGAGGGGTCTGTGCAGCCCCAGCATTTT
>TRBV25-1|-|15|TRBJ1-4|-
CASTPLGDFGEKLFF
TGTGCCAGCACCCCACTTGGGGACTTTGGGGAAAAACTGTTTTTT
>TRBV6-1|-|13|TRBJ1-1|-
CASSEWSGTEAFF
TGTGCCAGCAGTGAGTGGAGCGGCACTGAAGCTTTCTTT
>TRBV19|TRBD1|15|TRBJ2-2|-
CASSIDGTGVGELFF
TGTGCCAGTAGTATAGATGGGACAGGGGTCGGGGAGCTGTTTTTT
>TRBV9|-|15|TRBJ2-2|-
CASSVRQDRTGELFF
TGTGCCAGCAGCGTCCGACAAGATCGGACCGGGGAGCTGTTTTTT
>TRBV19|TRBD1|17|TRBJ1-2|-
CASSMGDRGATNYGYTF
TGTGCCAGTAGTATGGGGGACAGGGGAGCGACTAACTATGGCTACACCTTC
>TRBV6-5|TRBD1|13|TRBJ2-5|-
CASSQGAWETQYF
TGTGCCAGCAGTCAGGGGGCATGGGAGACCCAGTACTTC
>TRBV7-3|-|15|TRBJ1-1|-
CASSLTSGQGTEAFF
TGTGCCAGCAGCTTAACGTCAGGGCAGGGCACTGAAGCTTTCTTT
>TRBV5-1|TRBD1|15|TRBJ2-2|once
CASSTGTENTGELFF
TGCGCCAGCAGCACCGGGACAGAGAACACCGGGGAGCTGTTTTTT
>TRBV6-5|-|14|TRBJ1-4|-
CASTLQGVGEKLFF
TGTGCCAGCACCTTACAGGGAGTGGGGGAAAAACTGTTTTTT
>TRBV25-1|-|14|TRBJ1-2|-
CASSLRGINYGYTF
TGTGCCAGCAGCCTCAGGGGAATAAACTATGGCTACACCTTC
>TRBV10-3|-|15|TRBJ1-3|once
CAISDGHSSGNTIYF
TGTGCCATCAGTGATGGACACTCCTCTGGAAACACCATATATTTT
>TRBV2|-|14|TRBJ1-2|few
CASSENGLNYGYTF
TGTGCCAGCAGTGAAAATGGGCTTAACTATGGCTACACCTTC
>TRBV7-2|-|14|TRBJ2-3|-
CASRPRATTDTQYF
TGTGCCAGCAGACCCAGGGCCACCACAGATACGCAGTATTTT
>TRBV18|TRBD1|14|TRBJ1-2|-
CASSPQDRVYGYTF
TGTGCCAGCTCACCACAAGACAGGGTCTATGGCTACACCTTC
>TRBV10-3|-|14|TRBJ1-1|-
CAIRAAVMNTEAFF
TGTGCCATCAGGGCAGCGGTAATGAACACTGAAGCTTTCTTT
>TRBV6-6|TRBD1|12|TRBJ1-1|-
CASSNRGVEAFF
TGTGCCAGCAGTAACAGGGGGGTGGAGGCTTTCTTT
>TRBV11-2|TRBD1|15|TRBJ2-7|once
CASSLSWDRYYEQYF
TGTGCCAGCAGCCTATCGTGGGACAGGTACTACGAGCAGTACTTC
>TRBV2|-|14|TRBJ1-2|-
CASSPGGANYGYTF
TGTGCCAGCAGTCCGGGGGGGGCTAACTATGGCTACACCTTC
>TRBV4-1|-|13|TRBJ1-1|once
CASSHLGTKEAFF
TGCGCCAGCAGCCACCTCGGGACAAAAGAAGCTTTCTTT
>TRBV6-5|-|14|TRBJ1-2|-
CASTTQGYSYGYTF
TGTGCCAGCACTACGCAGGGTTACAGCTATGGCTACACCTTC
>TRBV5-1|-|13|TRBJ2-3|-
CASSVQGTDTQYF
TGCGCCAGCAGCGTACAGGGCACAGATACGCAGTATTTT
>TRBV19|TRBD1|13|TRBJ2-2|once
CATLDRDTGELFF
TGTGCCACCCTGGACAGGGACACCGGGGAGCTGTTTTTT
>TRBV7-2|-|15|TRBJ1-2|-
CASSLFGGGNYGYTF
TGTGCCAGCAGTTTATTTGGGGGGGGGAACTATGGCTACACCTTC
>TRBV5-1|-|12|TRBJ2-3|-
CASSLTGDTQYF
TGCGCCAGCAGCTTGACAGGGGATACGCAGTATTTT
>TRBV6-2/TRBV6-3|-|15|TRBJ1-6|-
CASSPGVSYNSPLHF
TGTGCCAGCAGTCCAGGTGTCTCCTATAATTCACCCCTCCACTTT
>TRBV30|-|14|TRBJ1-2|few
CAWRRDRGGYGYTF
TGTGCCTGGAGGAGGGATCGTGGTGGGTATGGCTACACCTTC
>TRBV18|-|15|TRBJ1-5|few
CASSPLGGANQPQHF
TGTGCCAGCTCTCCCTTGGGCGGGGCTAATCAGCCCCAGCATTTT
>TRBV18|-|12|TRBJ2-3|-
CASSPRGDTQYF
TGTGCCAGCTCACCCCGGGGAGATACGCAGTATTTT
>TRBV5-1|-|15|TRBJ2-5|-
CASRMTEFPQETQYF
TGCGCCAGCAGGATGACAGAGTTTCCACAAGAGACCCAGTACTTC
>TRBV7-9|-|13|TRBJ1-1|once
CASSFGGATEAFF
TGTGCCAGCAGCTTTGGGGGGGCCACTGAAGCTTTCTTT
>TRBV5-1|TRBD2|14|TRBJ2-7|-
CASSPLAGRDEQYF
TGCGCCAGCAGTCCACTAGCGGGGAGGGACGAGCAGTACTTC
>TRBV7-9|TRBD1|15|TRBJ2-7|few
CASSLGRTGSYEQYF
TGTGCCAGCAGCTTAGGAAGGACAGGCTCCTACGAGCAGTACTTC
>TRBV6-4|TRBD2|19|TRBJ2-1|-
CASSASEGLGFRGHDEQFF
TGTGCCAGCAGTGCATCTGAAGGACTAGGTTTTCGGGGTCACGATGAGCAGTTCTTC
>TRBV5-1|-|17|TRBJ2-6|-
CASSLGQGRSGANVLTF
TGCGCCAGCAGCTTGGGGCAGGGTCGATCTGGGGCCAACGTCCTGACTTTC